The TCR beta chain under discussion was sequenced for a study of blood T cell repertoires in COVID-19. Germline V CDR1 and CDR2: SGHRS, YFSETQ. The CDR3 is 14 amino acids. Trimming removed 5 bases at V and 3 bases at J, with 14 bases between. The assay was immunoSEQ multiplex PCR, and TCRdb's table has in-frame clones only and misses some. This sample has tens of thousands of clones; 80% to 90% occur once, and the top ten carry less than 9.5%. This clonotype was sampled from a man aged 60-69 years with acute or convalescent COVID-19. What was sequenced was peripheral blood. V usage is TRBV5-1 and J usage is TRBJ2-5, with a weak D call TRBD1 (5 bases). For the CDR3, the DNA is TGCGCCAGCAGTTCCCAGGGCGGAGAAGAGACCCAGTACTTC. Translation gives CASSSQGGEETQYF.